This T cell receptor beta chain was recovered during a study of PD-1 blockade in classical Hodgkin lymphoma. Study results and limitations: At baseline, newly diagnosed patients reportedly showed less TCR diversity than healthy donors.

Documented time point: newly diagnosed, previously untreated cHL patient sample. After thawing, PBMCs were subjected to magnetic negative selection to isolate CD8+ T cells. Some clones are missing from TCRdb's copy, which holds only in-frame ones; the method was immunoSEQ multiplex PCR. The sample lists 15,000 or so clones, 91% occurring once. Trimming shortened V by 0 bases and J by 7 bases, and 8 bases separated the two germline ends. There are 12 residues in the CDR3. From germline, CDR1 is SQVTM and CDR2 ANQGSEA. As regards this clone: What it binds is not known.

The source is a human donor with classical Hodgkin lymphoma. This chain connects TRBV29-1 to TRBJ2-3; D ambiguous. Material for sequencing was CD8+ T cells from blood. The CDR3 sequence: CSVEDRANTQYF. CDR3 DNA: TGCAGCGTTGAAGATCGGGCGAATACGCAGTATTTT.